Listed here are 10 T cell receptor beta chains from one sample, sequenced in a study of blood T cell repertoires in COVID-19. Sequencing used immunoSEQ multiplex PCR; TCRdb keeps in-frame clones, though not all of them. The sample records fewer than 250,000 clones, 83% being singletons. Sequenced sample: peripheral blood. All receptors come from a man aged 45 to 65 with active or convalescent COVID-19.

The chain links TRBV9 to TRBJ2-1; 11 bases align to TRBD2. This CDR3 region has 16 residues. CDR1 and CDR2 (germline): SGDLS, YYNGEE. J was trimmed by 3 bases and V by 3 bases; bases with no gene match: 5. The CDR3 coding sequence is TGTGCCAGCAGCGATAGACTAGCGGGAAACTACAATGAGCAGTTCTTC. It translates to CASSDRLAGNYNEQFF.

The chain employs TRBV6-6 and TRBJ2-5; TRBD2 agrees at 12 bases. With V trimmed by 5 bases and J by 8 bases, 15 bases remained unmatched. The CDR3 loop spans 17 amino acids. CDR1 MNHNY and CDR2 SVGAGI come from the germline V gene (reference sequence). The CDR3 DNA reads as TGTGCCAGCAGTCGACAGGGGGCTAGCGGGAGGGCCGGTACCCAGTACTTC. Amino acid sequence: CASSRQGASGRAGTQYF.

This chain links TRBV9 with TRBJ2-3; D is possibly TRBD1 (5 bases). With 3 bases removed from V and 4 bases from J, the gap between germline ends came to 21 bases. Germline CDR1 reads SGDLS; CDR2 reads YYNGEE. The CDR3 has 17 residues. The CDR3, as DNA: TGTGCCAGCAGCGAACGACTGAGCAAAGGGGCGGCAGATACGCAGTATTTT. It yields the protein CASSERLSKGAADTQYF.

This chain links TRBV5-1 with TRBJ2-7, with a weak D call TRBD2 (5 bases). The V gene lost 2 bases and the J gene lost 3 bases, with 15 bases spanning the gap. This CDR3 is 15 amino acids long. Germline V gene data show CDR1 as SGHRS and CDR2 as YFSETQ. The chain's CDR3 is CASSLGSGNRYEQYF. In DNA, the CDR3 is TGCGCCAGCAGCTTAGGGTCGGGGAATCGCTACGAGCAGTACTTC.

The V gene is TRBV11-2, the J gene TRBJ1-2, with a possible D match to TRBD1 (5 bases). Germline V lookup: CDR1 SGHAT, CDR2 FQNNGV. The CDR3 length is 17 residues. Trimming took 1 base from V and 2 from J, leaving 17 bases between them. The CDR3 here is CASSLVGSGGINYGYTF. DNA for the CDR3: TGTGCCAGCAGCTTAGTGGGGTCCGGGGGGATAAACTATGGCTACACCTTC.

This clone was seen a handful of times. Other DNA sequences of this sample code for an identical CDR3. The genes are TRBV11-2 and TRBJ1-2; unclear D gene. Trimming pared 5 bases from V and 2 bases from J, leaving 9 bases between. CDR1 SGHAT and CDR2 FQNNGV come from the germline V gene. CDR3 length: 13 residues. The CDR3 region has the DNA TGTGCCAGCAGCCATGAGGGAAACTATGGCTACACCTTC. It translates to CASSHEGNYGYTF.

V and J are TRBV19 and TRBJ2-1; TRBD2 agrees at 11 bases. The CDR3 runs 16 residues. J gave up 3 bases and V 6 bases, and 7 bases lay outside the gene matches. CDR1 and CDR2 (germline): LNHDA, SQIVND (reference sequence). CDR3 loop: CASREAGTSGYNEQFF. DNA of the CDR3: TGTGCCAGTAGAGAAGCCGGGACTAGCGGCTACAATGAGCAGTTCTTC.

J is TRBJ1-5 and V is TRBV4-1; D uncertain. In germline, CDR1 is MGHRA, CDR2 YSYEKL. CDR3 length: 14 amino acids. Trimming removed 2 bases at V and 1 base at J, with 6 bases between. The CDR3 loop is CASSQSESNQPQHF. The CDR3 nucleotides are TGCGCCAGCAGCCAAAGTGAGAGCAATCAGCCCCAGCATTTT.

The V call is TRBV7-8, the J call TRBJ2-1, with D hard to call. Germline V CDR1 and CDR2: SGHVS, FQNEAQ. This CDR3 has 15 amino acids. The V and J ends lost 7 bases and 0 bases respectively, with 13 bases between them. CDR3: CASTVYHRSYNEQFF. DNA of the CDR3: TGTGCCAGCACCGTCTACCACCGCTCCTACAATGAGCAGTTCTTC.

V and J are TRBV29-1 and TRBJ1-2; D perhaps matches TRBD1 (5 bases). This CDR3 region has 12 residues. The ends were cut back, 4 bases at V and 3 bases at J, with 9 bases in the middle. Looked up from germline, CDR1 is SQVTM and CDR2 is ANQGSEA. CDR3 loop: CSVGGTHYGYTF. The CDR3 coding sequence is TGCAGCGTTGGGGGCACCCACTATGGCTACACCTTC.